A selection of T cell receptor beta chains follows, all from one sample in a study of cytomegalovirus exposure and HLA in healthy donors. Clones were sequenced by immunoSEQ multiplex PCR, and TCRdb holds only the in-frame ones, with some missing. The repertoire holds some 54,000 clones, more than 70% seen once, with approximately 5.9% in the top ten. Sequencing was carried out using PBMCs. The origin of the receptors is a male donor in good health and CMV-seronegative. Each CDR3 is given with its conserved first and last residue. D genes are given only for firm matches. Clone size appears in some rows only: once, few, many, or a class for an expanded clone.

- TRBJ2-2 TRBV2 - TGTGCCAGCAGTGAACAAGGGGGAAGCAACACCGGGGAGCTGTTTTTT CASSEQGGSNTGELFF
TRBD1 TRBJ1-1 TRBV5-1 - TGCGCCAGCAGCCCCTGGACAGGTCCGAACACTGAAGCTTTCTTT CASSPWTGPNTEAFF
- TRBJ1-1 TRBV11-2 - TGTGCCAGCAGCTTAGACCCCTACAGGGCTTTCTTT CASSLDPYRAFF
TRBD1 TRBJ1-1 TRBV29-1 - TGCAGCGTTGGGGGGACAGTGAACACTGAAGCTTTCTTT CSVGGTVNTEAFF
- TRBJ1-4 TRBV7-2 few TGTGCCAGCAGCTTCGGGAATGAAAAACTGTTTTTT CASSFGNEKLFF
TRBD2 TRBJ2-5 TRBV7-9 - TGTGCCAGCAGCCCTACTAGCGGCTGGGAGACCCAGTACTTC CASSPTSGWETQYF
TRBD2 TRBJ2-3 TRBV7-8 - TGTGCCAGCAGCTTTGAGACTAGCGGACGCACGCAGTATTTT CASSFETSGRTQYF
- TRBJ2-2 TRBV5-6 - TGTGCCAGCAGCACTGACACGGGATCCTGGGCGGTGGAGCTGTTTTTT CASSTDTGSWAVELFF
- TRBJ1-5 TRBV6-5 - TGTGCCAGCAGTAAGACAAGCAATCAGCCCCAGCATTTT CASSKTSNQPQHF
- TRBJ2-7 TRBV11-2 - TGTGCCAGCAGCTCCCACACGGGCTACGAGCAGTACTTC CASSSHTGYEQYF
TRBD1 TRBJ2-7 TRBV5-6 - TGTGCCAGCAGCTTGGGGCAGGGGGCTTACGAGCAGTACTTC CASSLGQGAYEQYF
TRBD1 TRBJ1-4 TRBV25-1 - TGTGCCAGCAGTGAACCCCCCGACAGGGTTGGGGATGAAAAACTGTTTTTT CASSEPPDRVGDEKLFF
- TRBJ2-2 TRBV7-3 - TGTGCCAGCAGCCCCTCTAGCGTGAGCGGGGAGCTGTTTTTT CASSPSSVSGELFF
TRBD1 TRBJ2-7 TRBV2 - TGTGCCGGGAGGACAGGGACGGGCGAGCAGTACTTC CAGRTGTGEQYF
TRBD1 TRBJ1-1 TRBV10-3 - TGTGCCATCAGTGAGCCGGGACAGGGGGCGAACGCTTTCTTT CAISEPGQGANAFF
TRBD2 TRBJ2-7 TRBV5-4 - TGTGCCAGCAGCTTGGCCTCCGCGCGGGGGACCTACGAGCAGTACTTC CASSLASARGTYEQYF
TRBD1 TRBJ1-1 TRBV2 - TGTGCCAGCAGTGAAGCGAGGACAGGGTCTTACACTGAAGCTTTCTTT CASSEARTGSYTEAFF
- TRBJ2-3 TRBV5-1 - TGCGCCAGCGGAGGAAAAGGGTCTAGCACAGATACGCAGTATTTT CASGGKGSSTDTQYF
- TRBJ1-1 TRBV7-6 - TGTGCCAGCAGCGTCTCCCAGGTGACTGAAGCTTTCTTT CASSVSQVTEAFF
TRBD1 TRBJ1-1 TRBV20-1 once TGCAGTGCGCGGACAGGGGGCCAAGCTTTCTTT CSARTGGQAFF
TRBD1 TRBJ2-1 TRBV7-6 - TGTGCCAGCAGCTTAGCGGGACAGGGCAATGAGCAGTTCTTC CASSLAGQGNEQFF
- TRBJ2-7 TRBV5-1 - TGCGCCAGCAGCCCCCGTCTCACCCTCAGGGACGAGCAGTACTTC CASSPRLTLRDEQYF
- TRBJ1-3 TRBV5-5 once TGTGCCAGCAGCTCGGACAGTCCCCTTTTCTCTGGAAACACCATATATTTT CASSSDSPLFSGNTIYF